This T cell receptor beta chain was captured in a study of shared clonotypes between healthy human individuals. Overall study findings and caveats: All-four-donor shared clonotypes had higher generation probabilities than non-shared clonotypes did. Clonotype sharing across several donors was observed for about 4.8% of naive CD4 clonotypes. Memory subsets generally showed smaller estimated richness than naive subsets did.

Germline V lookup: CDR1 SGHAT, CDR2 FQNNGV. The ends were cut back, 4 bases at V and 2 bases at J, with 6 bases in the middle. The CDR3 covers 12 residues. Sorted-subset replicate PCR reactions contained roughly 200 ng DNA, corresponding to around 30,000 T cell genomes. Only in-frame clones appear in the TCRdb table, and some are missing; sequencing was by immunoSEQ multiplex PCR. The sample has 1 million to 1.3 million clones; approximately 80% are singletons. On this clone itself: No antigen is known for it.

This chain uses TRBV11-2 with TRBJ2-7; a weak D match, TRBD1 (5 bases). This TCR derives from a young man in good health. Some clones in this sample may be carry-over from other donors' samples. Sequencing was carried out using memory CD4+ T cells from PBMCs. Stated subset: CD45RA-negative fraction. CDR3 residues: CASSSDTYEQYF. The CDR3 DNA reads TGTGCCAGCAGCTCGGACACCTACGAGCAGTACTTC.